Listed here are 19 T cell receptor beta chains from one sample, sequenced in a study of blood T cell repertoires in COVID-19. The repertoire was sequenced with immunoSEQ multiplex PCR; TCRdb's copy has only in-frame clones and lacks some. Here the sample spans roughly 38,000 clones, approximately 80% being singletons. Sequenced input: peripheral blood. The receptors come from a man aged 45-60 years with active COVID-19.

The genes are TRBV19 and TRBJ2-7; no definite D call. The germline V gene encodes CDR1 LNHDA and CDR2 SQIVND (reference sequence). The V end was cut by 3 bases, the J end by 4 bases, with 4 bases between. The CDR3 totals 11 residues. For the CDR3, the DNA is TGTGCCAGTAGTATCGGGTACGAGCAGTACTTC. Its translation is CASSIGYEQYF.

This chain joins TRBV27 and TRBJ1-2; no firm D call. CDR3 length equals 13 residues. Germline CDR1 is MNHEY and CDR2 is SMNVEV (reference sequence). Deletions cut 5 bases from V and 7 bases from J, with 14 bases between. CDR3 sequence reads: CASSPPWGGGYTF. The CDR3 DNA reads as TGTGCCAGCAGTCCCCCCTGGGGAGGTGGCTACACCTTC.

The chain is built from TRBV12-3 or TRBV12-4 and TRBJ2-7, with 7 nucleotides matching TRBD1. The CDR3 is 13 residues long. Trimming at V came to 8 bases and at J to 0 bases, leaving 4 bases not matched to a gene. In DNA form, the CDR3 reads TGTGCCAGCTCGTCAGGGGGCTCCTACGAGCAGTACTTC. As protein: CASSSGGSYEQYF.

The chain combines TRBV6-5 with TRBJ2-1; the D gene is possibly TRBD2 (7 bases). CDR3 length: 15 residues. Germline CDR1 and CDR2: MNHEY and SVGAGI. V gave up 5 bases and J gave up 2 bases, with 13 bases separating them. The CDR3 coding sequence is TGTGCCAGCAGTCCTTTGCGGGGGCCCTACAATGAGCAGTTCTTC. It specifies CASSPLRGPYNEQFF.

J is TRBJ2-1 and V is TRBV11-3, with TRBD1 matching 9 bases. Germline V gene sequence: CDR1 SGHNT, CDR2 YENEEA. There are 16 residues in the CDR3. V was pared by 5 bases and J by 5 bases, with 10 bases of the junction left unmatched. CDR3 amino acids: CASSKQGARVNNEQFF. For the CDR3, the DNA is TGTGCCAGCAGCAAACAGGGGGCGAGGGTGAACAATGAGCAGTTCTTC.

The chain recombines TRBV7-2 with TRBJ2-4; 9 nucleotides agree with TRBD2. The CDR3 has 18 residues. Trimming took 1 base from V and 3 from J; bases not matched to a gene: 10. Germline loops: CDR1 SGHTA, CDR2 FQGNSA. This CDR3 is CASSLGSSGGPHKNIQYF. CDR3 sequence (DNA): TGTGCCAGCAGCTTAGGGTCGAGCGGGGGGCCCCACAAAAACATTCAGTACTTC.

The chain recombines TRBV2 with TRBJ1-5; unclear D gene. The V gene's germline CDR1 is SNHLY and CDR2 FYNNEI. This CDR3 region has 13 residues. V lost 4 bases and J 6 bases, leaving 10 bases between the germline ends. This CDR3 is CASSGGFLQPQHF. Written as DNA, the CDR3 is TGTGCCAGCAGTGGCGGGTTTCTTCAGCCCCAGCATTTT. The full variable domain, in which reference TRBV2 and TRBJ1-5 provide the parts outside the CDR3, is EPEVTQTPSHQVTQMGQEVILRCVPISNHLYFYWYRQILGQKVEFLVSFYNNEISEKSEIFDDQFSVERPDGSNFTLKIRSTKLEDSAMYFCASSGGFLQPQHFGDGTRLSIL.

This chain uses TRBV6-4 with TRBJ2-2, with TRBD1 matching over 10 bases. The V segment lost 4 bases and the J segment 4 bases; nucleotides outside the gene matches: 12. The CDR3 spans 18 residues. CDR1 and CDR2 (germline): MRHNA, SNTAGT. CDR3 coding DNA: TGTGCCAGCAGTGGTCCGCGGCGGACAGGGGGATTCACCGGGGAGCTGTTTTTT. This sequence encodes CASSGPRRTGGFTGELFF.

The CDR3 here is CASSATVANYGYTF. The DNA of the CDR3 is TGCGCCAGCAGCGCTACGGTAGCTAACTATGGCTACACCTTC. The chain joins TRBV5-1 to TRBJ1-2; D is uncertain. The CDR3 contains 14 residues. Germline CDR1 and CDR2: SGHRS and YFSETQ. V dropped 4 bases and J dropped 0 bases, with 10 bases sitting between them.

The rearrangement links TRBV19 to TRBJ2-3, with TRBD2 identical over 8 bases. In germline, CDR1 is LNHDA, CDR2 SQIVND (reference sequence). Trimming removed 3 bases from V and 1 base from J; junction bases left unmatched: 3. The CDR3 contains 15 residues. Here the CDR3 DNA reads TGTGCCAGTAGTATCGGGGGGGCAGGCACAGATACGCAGTATTTT. Translated: CASSIGGAGTDTQYF.

The CDR3 DNA follows: TGTGCCAGCAGTTTATCCCCCAACAAGTTCAAACGCTACACCTTC. Encoded protein: CASSLSPNKFKRYTF. The rearrangement joins TRBV27 to TRBJ1-2; D is unclear. V lost 0 bases, J lost 9 bases, and 17 bases lay in between. CDR3 length: 15 amino acids. Germline loops: CDR1 MNHEY, CDR2 SMNVEV (reference sequence).

This clone was detected once. The chain combines TRBV9 with TRBJ2-1; D is undetermined. V was cut by 4 bases and J by 0 bases, with 8 bases left in between. Germline CDR1 is SGDLS and CDR2 is YYNGEE. The CDR3 runs to 14 residues. CDR3 nucleotides: TGTGCCAGCAGCTCATCGAGCTCCTACAATGAGCAGTTCTTC. Translated, it gives CASSSSSSYNEQFF.

The CDR3 region has the DNA TGTGCCATCAGAATTACAGGGGGCTCTGAGACCCAGTACTTC. It yields the protein CAIRITGGSETQYF. The genes are TRBV10-3 and TRBJ2-5, with 9 bases identical to TRBD1. Looked up from germline, CDR1 is ENHRY and CDR2 is SYGVKD. The CDR3 is made up of 14 amino acids. Trimming cost V 6 bases and J 5 bases; bases outside gene matches: 7.

The CDR3 loop is CASSLSLAPEQYF. The CDR3 DNA reads as TGTGCCAGCAGCTTATCCTTAGCCCCCGAGCAGTACTTC. The genes are TRBV11-2 and TRBJ2-7; D is ambiguous. This CDR3 comprises 13 residues. Germline V gene sequence: CDR1 SGHAT, CDR2 FQNNGV. V was cut by 2 bases and J by 6 bases, with 11 bases left in between.

This clone came up once. The chain has TRBV29-1 and TRBJ2-1, with 7 bases aligning to TRBD1. The CDR3 totals 14 residues. Germline V gene lookup returns CDR1 SQVTM and CDR2 ANQGSEA. The V segment lost 5 bases and the J segment 2 bases; nucleotides outside the gene matches: 6. The CDR3 DNA is TGCAGCGTTCCCTCAGGGGGTGCCTACAATGAGCAGTTCTTC. Amino acid sequence: CSVPSGGAYNEQFF.

The genes are TRBV5-4 and TRBJ2-5; tentatively, D is TRBD2 (5 bases). The germline gives CDR1 SGHNT, CDR2 YYREEE (reference sequence). This CDR3 spans 13 amino acids. Trimming stripped 8 bases from V and 5 bases from J, with 16 bases between. Here the CDR3 reads CASLKNGEETQYF. The CDR3 DNA reads as TGTGCCAGTTTGAAAAACGGGGAGGAGACCCAGTACTTC.

This chain joins TRBV6-4 and TRBJ1-1; weak D call: TRBD1 (5 bases). CDR3 length: 13 amino acids. Germline CDR1 is MRHNA and CDR2 is SNTAGT. The V end lost 6 bases, the J end lost 2 bases, and 10 bases lay between the germline ends. For the CDR3, the DNA is TGTGCCAGCAGCCGGGACTTTAACACTGAAGCTTTCTTT. Its protein product is CASSRDFNTEAFF.

The V call is TRBV5-1, the J call TRBJ1-6, with a tentative D call TRBD1 (6 bases). This CDR3 is built from 13 residues. The germline CDR1 and CDR2 sequences are SGHRS and YFSETQ. V was clipped by 4 bases and J by 13 bases, with 15 bases between them. As DNA, the CDR3 is TGCGCCAGCAGCGCCCCGGACAGCCTGCCCCTCCACTTT. Its translation: CASSAPDSLPLHF. Full variable domain (rest looked up from reference TRBV5-1 and TRBJ1-6): KAGVTQTPRYLIKTRGQQVTLSCSPISGHRSVSWYQQTPGQGLQFLFEYFSETQRNKGNFPGRFSGRQFSNSRSEMNVSTLELGDSALYLCASSAPDSLPLHFGNGTRLTVT.

V is TRBV7-6 and J is TRBJ2-7; D may be TRBD2 (6 bases). This CDR3 is built from 16 residues. Trimming stripped 4 bases from V and 4 bases from J, with 20 bases between. Per germline, CDR1 SGHVS and CDR2 FNYEAQ. The CDR3 is CASSSQSGGISYEQYF. The DNA of the CDR3 is TGTGCCAGCAGCTCCCAAAGTGGGGGGATTAGTTACGAGCAGTACTTC.